This record looks at one T cell receptor (beta chain) sequence and its context. The data are from a study of T cell responses to AZD1222 COVID-19 vaccine. Data came from immunoSEQ multiplex PCR; TCRdb stores just in-frame clones and leaves some out. The sample holds about 120,000 clones, roughly 87% seen once. Germline V gene data show CDR1 as SGHAT and CDR2 as FQNNGV. Between the trimmed V and J ends, which lost 0 bases and 2 bases, there was a span of 6 bases. The CDR3 covers 14 residues. The sequencing used peripheral blood, collected 28 days after the second AZD1222 dose. The chain has TRBV11-2 and TRBJ2-3; D is uncertain. The TCR comes from an adult who received the AZD1222 COVID-19 vaccine. The CDR3 loop is CASSLDPTTDTQYF. The DNA for the CDR3 is TGTGCCAGCAGCTTAGATCCAACCACAGATACGCAGTATTTT.